The 27 T cell receptor beta chains reported below all come from one sample, sequenced in a study of shared clonotypes between healthy human individuals. The method was immunoSEQ multiplex PCR; TCRdb's version includes in-frame clones alone and lacks a portion of them. The table lists about 1.1 million clones, around 78% of them singletons. The specimen sequenced was memory CD4+ T cells from PBMCs. The subset denotes: CD45RA-negative fraction. The receptors stem from a young man in good health. Some clones in this sample may be carry-over from other donors' samples.

A word on this clone: Other DNA sequences from this sample encode an identical CDR3 as well. The chain is built from TRBV18 and TRBJ1-2, with 11 bases that match TRBD1. V lost 3 bases and J lost 4; bases outside the gene matches: 4. CDR1 and CDR2 (germline): KGHSH, LQKENI. The CDR3 is 15 amino acids. For the CDR3, the DNA is TGTGCCAGCTCACCCGGACAGGGGGCATCCTATGGCTACACCTTC. It translates to CASSPGQGASYGYTF.

V and J are TRBV27 and TRBJ2-7; D not certain. Between the trimmed V and J ends, which lost 5 bases and 2 bases, there was a span of 10 bases. This CDR3 region has 13 residues. Germline V gives CDR1 MNHEY, CDR2 SMNVEV (reference sequence). The CDR3 sequence is CASSLRPAYEQYF. As DNA, the CDR3 is TGTGCCAGCAGTCTTCGCCCTGCCTACGAGCAGTACTTC.

This rearrangement joins TRBV10-1 to TRBJ2-1; either TRBD1 or TRBD2 may supply D (6 bases each). Trimming took off 8 bases at V and 9 bases at J, with 17 bases between the two ends. From germline, CDR1 is WNHNN and CDR2 SYGVQD (reference sequence). This CDR3 region has 13 residues. The CDR3 loop reads CASARGGSGEQFF. DNA for the CDR3: TGCGCCAGCGCTCGAGGGGGGTCTGGTGAGCAGTTCTTC.

V is TRBV7-8 and J is TRBJ1-5; D remains ambiguous. Trimming stripped 0 bases from V and 5 bases from J, with 5 bases between. Germline V gene sequence: CDR1 SGHVS, CDR2 FQNEAQ. The CDR3 sequence is 13 residues long. The CDR3 sequence: CASSLARDQPQHF. The CDR3 nucleotides read TGTGCCAGCAGCTTAGCCCGCGATCAGCCCCAGCATTTT.

A single count supports this clone. J is TRBJ2-3 and V is TRBV11-2, with a possible D match to TRBD1 (6 bases). The CDR3 runs 14 residues. V was cut by 8 bases and J by 5 bases, with 17 bases left in between. The germline gives CDR1 SGHAT, CDR2 FQNNGV. CDR3 sequence (DNA): TGTGCCAGCCGTCGGATCGTACAGGGAGATACGCAGTATTTT. Translation gives CASRRIVQGDTQYF.

The V and J genes are TRBV5-1 and TRBJ2-2; no firm D call. Between the trimmed V and J ends, which lost 1 base and 2 bases, there was a span of 9 bases. The CDR3 runs to 15 residues. CDR1 is SGHRS, CDR2 YFSETQ, per germline. The CDR3 is CASSLQLTNTGELFF. Written as DNA, the CDR3 is TGCGCCAGCAGCTTGCAGCTTACCAACACCGGGGAGCTGTTTTTT.

This clone has just a few counts. This rearrangement joins TRBV21-1 to TRBJ1-1. TRBV21-1 is annotated as a pseudogene. The CDR3 is 15 amino acids. The CDR3 DNA follows: TGTGCCAGCAGCCCATCCGGGCAGGGAGTCACTGAAGCTTTCTTT. Its translation is CASSPSGQGVTEAFF.

This clone turned up a few times. It may be a read error: a sequence one base away is much more abundant. The sample has other DNA sequences that encode this CDR3 too. The rearrangement joins TRBV2 to TRBJ1-5, with no clear D. The germline V and J ends were trimmed by 4 bases and 1 base, with 2 bases remaining between them. CDR1 is SNHLY and CDR2 is FYNNEI in the germline V gene. CDR3 size: 12 residues. The DNA for the CDR3 is TGTGCCAGCAGTGCGAGCAATCAGCCCCAGCATTTT. It codes for CASSASNQPQHF.

V and J are TRBV30 and TRBJ2-5, with 8 bases aligning to TRBD2. V shed 2 bases, J shed 1 base, and the junction held 6 bases outside the gene matches. The CDR3 length is 15 residues. Germline values: CDR1 GTSNPN, CDR2 SVGIG (reference sequence). As DNA, the CDR3 is TGTGCCTGGAGTCAGCACGGGGGGGTCCAAGAGACCCAGTACTTC. It specifies CAWSQHGGVQETQYF.

This clone was picked up a small number of times. The rearrangement uses TRBV2 and TRBJ2-5, with D possibly TRBD2 on 7 matching bases. The J call may not be correct, given that the DNA end is closer to TRBJ2-7. The CDR3 length is 13 residues. Germline CDR1 and CDR2: SNHLY and FYNNEI. The CDR3 is CASSPRGGGEQYF. In nucleotides, the CDR3 is TGTGCCAGCAGCCCTAGGGGGGGCGGCGAGCAGTACTTC.

V gene TRBV27 combines with J gene TRBJ2-6, with 9 nucleotides matching TRBD1. J lost 3 bases, V lost 9 bases, and 6 bases had no gene match. This CDR3 is 15 amino acids long. CDR1 MNHEY and CDR2 SMNVEV come from the germline V gene (reference sequence). This CDR3 reads CARLQGAHGANVLTF. For the CDR3, the DNA is TGTGCCAGACTACAGGGGGCGCATGGGGCCAACGTCCTGACTTTC.

The chain is built from TRBV10-3 and TRBJ2-7; D perhaps matches TRBD1 (6 bases). V lost 1 base, J lost 7 bases, and 8 bases lay in between. Per germline, CDR1 ENHRY and CDR2 SYGVKD. The CDR3 consists of 12 residues. CDR3: CAISEYQGEQYF. The CDR3, as DNA: TGTGCCATCAGTGAGTATCAGGGGGAGCAGTACTTC.

The rearrangement uses TRBV7-2 and TRBJ2-7; TRBD2 matches at 11 bases. The CDR3 runs to 18 residues. With 0 bases clipped from V and 0 bases from J, the junction kept 7 bases outside the gene matches. The germline gives CDR1 SGHTA, CDR2 FQGNSA. CDR3 nucleotide sequence: TGTGCCAGCAGCTTAGCGAATGGGCTAGCGGGAGGCTCCTACGAGCAGTACTTC. It is translated as CASSLANGLAGGSYEQYF. Combining the CDR3 with reference TRBV7-2 and TRBJ2-7 gives the whole variable domain GAGVSQSPSNKVTEKGKDVELRCDPISGHTALYWYRQSLGQGLEFLIYFQGNSAPDKSGLPSDRFSAERTGGSVSTLTIQRTQQEDSAVYLCASSLANGLAGGSYEQYFGPGTRLTVT.

This clone was recorded a few times. This chain links TRBV29-1 with TRBJ1-1; D is uncertain. The CDR3 length is 12 residues. CDR1 is SQVTM and CDR2 is ANQGSEA in the germline V gene. Trimming removed 4 bases from V and 3 bases from J, with 9 bases in between. CDR3 sequence (DNA): TGCAGCGTTGTTACAGCTGACACTGAAGCTTTCTTT. Translated: CSVVTADTEAFF.

The chain uses TRBV2 and TRBJ1-3; 7 bases are shared with TRBD1. The junction had 7 bases not matched to a gene; V was cut back by 8 bases and J by 0 bases. The CDR3 is 15 residues long. In germline, CDR1 is SNHLY, CDR2 FYNNEI. CDR3 coding DNA: TGTGCCAGCGGCCGACAGGGAATCTCTGGAAACACCATATATTTT. It codes for CASGRQGISGNTIYF.

The chain joins TRBV4-2 to TRBJ2-1; D unresolved. The ends were cut back, 1 base at V and 7 bases at J, with 5 bases in the middle. The germline gives CDR1 LGHNA, CDR2 YNFKEQ. This CDR3 is 12 amino acids long. CDR3 protein: CASSQVGNEQFF. The CDR3, as DNA: TGTGCCAGCAGCCAAGTCGGGAATGAGCAGTTCTTC.

This clone was detected once. An end of the junction differs from the germline gene, which may be a read error. The J gene is TRBJ2-7, the V gene TRBV5-6, with 8 bases aligning to TRBD2. Germline V gives CDR1 SGHDT, CDR2 YYEEEE. This CDR3 contains 16 residues. In DNA form, the CDR3 reads TGTGCCGGCAGCCCGAACGGACTAGCAGGGGTCTACGAGCAGTACTTC. Encoded protein: CAGSPNGLAGVYEQYF.

In this sample, this clone turned up a few times. The chain uses TRBV7-6 and TRBJ2-2; D is possibly TRBD1 (6 bases). Trimming pared 1 base from V and 6 bases from J, leaving 9 bases between. The germline V gene encodes CDR1 SGHVS and CDR2 FNYEAQ. This CDR3 has 14 amino acids. CDR3 residues: CASSLEWGPGELFF. The CDR3 coding sequence is TGTGCCAGCAGCTTAGAATGGGGGCCCGGGGAGCTGTTTTTT.

V is TRBV18 and J is TRBJ1-5; D remains unclear. CDR1 KGHSH and CDR2 LQKENI come from the germline V gene. V lost 2 bases and J lost 4, with 9 bases in between. The CDR3 totals 14 residues. In nucleotides, the CDR3 is TGTGCCAGCTCACCAATGGCAGATAATCAGCCCCAGCATTTT. This encodes CASSPMADNQPQHF.

This clone was recorded many times. The chain carries TRBV6-6 and TRBJ2-7; tentative D call: TRBD1 (6 bases). V dropped 8 bases and J dropped 7 bases, with 9 bases sitting between them. CDR1 and CDR2 (germline): MNHNY, SVGAGI (reference sequence). This CDR3 region has 10 residues. This chain's CDR3 is CASGRGEQYF. Here the CDR3 DNA reads TGTGCCAGCGGTAGGGGGGAGCAGTACTTC.

V gene TRBV12-5 combines with J gene TRBJ1-5; no clear D. The V gene's germline CDR1 is LGHNT and CDR2 FRNRAP. V lost 2 bases and J 6 bases, leaving 5 bases between the germline ends. This CDR3 has 12 amino acids. The CDR3 DNA reads TGTGCTAGTGGTTTGTGGGGTCAGCCCCAGCATTTT. This gives the protein CASGLWGQPQHF.

This clone was seen just once. J is TRBJ1-2 and V is TRBV5-1; 10 bases map to TRBD1. CDR3 length: 16 amino acids. V shed 0 bases and J 5 bases; nucleotides not matched to a gene: 7. The germline V gene encodes CDR1 SGHRS and CDR2 YFSETQ. CDR3 in DNA: TGCGCCAGCAGCTTGGAAGGGGACAGGGGACTATATGGCTACACCTTC. Translation gives CASSLEGDRGLYGYTF.

This CDR3 is CASSLFVGVGGETQYF. CDR3 DNA: TGCGCCAGCAGCTTGTTTGTGGGAGTCGGTGGAGAGACCCAGTACTTC. This chain links TRBV5-1 with TRBJ2-5; D perhaps matches TRBD2 (5 bases). Looked up from germline, CDR1 is SGHRS and CDR2 is YFSETQ. This CDR3 spans 16 amino acids. V lost 1 base and J 4 bases, leaving 17 bases between the germline ends.

This clone was picked up one time. Given a much more abundant clone one base away, this may be a read error. The V gene is TRBV5-1, the J gene TRBJ2-5; maybe TRBD1 (5 bases). The DNA end lines up better with TRBJ2-7; the J call may be wrong. CDR3 length: 13 amino acids. The germline CDR1 and CDR2 sequences are SGHRS and YFSETQ. The DNA for the CDR3 is TGCGCCAGCGGCTCCTTAGGGGCATACGAGCAGTACTTC. Translating it yields CASGSLGAYEQYF.

This CDR3 is CASSLGLAEHNEQFF. The DNA of the CDR3 is TGTGCCAGCAGCCTAGGACTAGCGGAGCACAATGAGCAGTTCTTC. The rearrangement links TRBV5-6 to TRBJ2-1; 10 bases align to TRBD2. The CDR3 runs to 15 residues. Germline V gene data show CDR1 as SGHDT and CDR2 as YYEEEE. Trimming cost V 4 bases and J 5 bases; bases outside gene matches: 6.

CDR3 DNA sequence: TGCGCCAGCAGCCAAGAATATGGGATGTTCACTGGAAACACCATATATTTT. Protein: CASSQEYGMFTGNTIYF. The rearrangement joins TRBV4-3 to TRBJ1-3; D gene unclear. The germline V gene encodes CDR1 LGHNA and CDR2 YSLEER. This CDR3 has 17 amino acids. With 0 bases removed from V and 2 bases from J, the gap between germline ends came to 14 bases.

The V call is TRBV4-2, the J call TRBJ1-1; 10 positions match TRBD1. Germline lookup yields CDR1 LGHNA and CDR2 YNFKEQ. Trimming at V came to 4 bases and at J to 3 bases, leaving 5 bases not matched to a gene. The CDR3 contains 15 residues. The CDR3 nucleotides read TGTGCCAGCAGCCCCGGACAGGGGGTGGACACTGAAGCTTTCTTT. Protein product: CASSPGQGVDTEAFF.